This T cell receptor beta chain was captured in a study of human thymus T cells. Sequencing used immunoSEQ multiplex PCR; TCRdb keeps in-frame clones, though not all of them. The sample holds more than 70,000 clones, around 96% seen once. Thymus tissue for the work was resected from patients undergoing corrective heart surgery. The specimen sequenced was thymus tissue. The receptor was isolated from a boy less than two years old with a congenital heart defect but otherwise immunologically healthy.

Written as DNA, the CDR3 is TGTGCCAGCAGACAATCTAGCGGGAAGTTGACAGATACGCAGTATTTT. This codes for CASRQSSGKLTDTQYF. J is TRBJ2-3 and V is TRBV11-2; 9 nucleotides agree with TRBD2. CDR1 is SGHAT and CDR2 is FQNNGV in the germline V gene. Losses at the gene ends were 6 bases for V and 3 bases for J; bases not matched to a gene: 10. The CDR3 contains 16 residues. Drawing the rest from reference TRBV11-2 and TRBJ2-3, the complete variable domain is EAGVAQSPRYKIIEKRQSVAFWCNPISGHATLYWYQQILGQGPKLLIQFQNNGVVDDSQLPKDRFSAERLKGVDSTLKIQPAKLEDSAVYLCASRQSSGKLTDTQYFGPGTRLTVL.